This entry lists 8 T cell receptor beta chains sequenced from one sample in a study of blood T cells in healthy people across ages (dated by TCRdb to about 2015). Libraries were constructed by 5' RACE. TCRdb records Illumina HiSeq 2500 as the sequencer. A second about 6 to 11 cycle PCR used a sample-barcoded 5' primer and a J-beta primer mix. TCRdb handled the public reads itself, with Q25 trimming in fastp and clone calling in MiXCR, and kept productive beta chains. Every CDR3 protein is listed once, alongside the most common genes and DNA of its rows. Here the sample has more than 700,000 distinct CDR3 sequences; about 42% occur a single time. Of the sample, 15% to 20% falls within the top ten clones. The specimen was blood. All receptors derive from an elderly man in good health.

At least ten counts were recorded for this clonotype. V gene TRBV28 combines with J gene TRBJ2-1; TRBD2 might be the D (5 bases). Germline V gene data show CDR1 as MDHEN and CDR2 as SYDVKM. This CDR3 spans 15 amino acids. Between the trimmed V and J ends, which lost 3 bases and 5 bases, there was a span of 14 bases. CDR3 bases: TGTGCCAGCAGTTTCCTAGCCCAACCCGACAATGAGCAGTTCTTC. It is translated as CASSFLAQPDNEQFF.

The chain uses TRBV12-3 or TRBV12-4 and TRBJ2-3; 9 bases are a match to TRBD1. Trimming cost V 4 bases and J 5 bases; bases outside gene matches: 4. The CDR3 sequence is 14 residues long. The CDR3 DNA sequence: TGTGCCAGCAGTTCGGGACAGGGAGTAGATACGCAGTATTTT. Translated: CASSSGQGVDTQYF.

J is TRBJ2-3 and V is TRBV3-1; a possible D gene is TRBD2 (6 bases). The CDR3 contains 16 residues. CDR1 is LGHDT and CDR2 is YNNKEL in the germline V gene (reference sequence). Trimming stripped 1 base from V and 4 bases from J, with 15 bases between. The CDR3 reads CASSQVSAGTADTQYF. CDR3 nucleotides: TGTGCCAGCAGCCAAGTGTCGGCAGGGACTGCAGATACGCAGTATTTT.

This clonotype was counted a few times. This chain uses TRBV5-1 with TRBJ2-1; tentative D call: TRBD2 (8 bases). CDR1 is SGHRS and CDR2 is YFSETQ in the germline V gene. The germline V and J ends were trimmed by 4 bases and 1 base, with 24 bases remaining between them. This CDR3 is 19 amino acids long. In DNA form, the CDR3 reads TGCGCCAGCAGCGCACGAGGGGGCGGGAGGCCCACTTCCTACAATGAGCAGTTCTTC. This codes for CASSARGGGRPTSYNEQFF.

This clonotype has just a few counts. The J gene is TRBJ1-2, the V gene TRBV5-1; D is unclear. CDR3 length: 17 amino acids. Between the trimmed V and J ends, which lost 0 bases and 0 bases, there was a span of 15 bases. Germline lookup yields CDR1 SGHRS and CDR2 YFSETQ. The CDR3 spells CASSLAPGPDANYGYTF. CDR3 DNA: TGCGCCAGCAGCTTGGCCCCCGGACCGGACGCTAACTATGGCTACACCTTC.

This chain links TRBV27 with TRBJ1-4; TRBD1 is a possible D gene (5 bases). CDR1 and CDR2 from the germline V gene are MNHEY and SMNVEV (reference sequence). V lost 5 bases and J lost 8, with 12 bases in between. The CDR3 totals 13 residues. This CDR3 reads CASSVRGKEKLFF. CDR3 sequence (DNA): TGTGCCAGCAGTGTTAGGGGAAAGGAAAAACTGTTTTTT.

Regarding this clonotype: A clone one base away is much larger, so this may be a read error. V gene TRBV27 combines with J gene TRBJ1-5; D unresolved. V shed 6 bases and J shed 4 bases, with 19 bases lying between them. Germline V gene lookup returns CDR1 MNHEY and CDR2 SMNVEV (reference sequence). The CDR3 loop spans 16 amino acids. The CDR3 reads CASSPGEGNPNQPQHF. In DNA form, the CDR3 reads TGTGCCAGCAGCCCTGGGGAAGGGAATCCGAATCAGCCCCAGCATTTT.

Note on this clonotype: An end of the junction differs from the germline gene, which may be a read error. This rearrangement joins TRBV29-1 to TRBJ1-2; TRBD1 agrees at 7 bases. The CDR3 spans 15 residues. Germline CDR1 reads SQVTM; CDR2 reads ANQGSEA. This chain's CDR3 is CRVEGGQGERYGYTF. CDR3 sequence (DNA): TGCCGCGTTGAAGGGGGGCAGGGGGAGCGGTATGGCTACACCTTC.